This TCR beta chain was documented in a study of vaccination effects on CD4 cells after COVID-19. Culture lasted about 10 days before CD4+ T cell isolation. Their SARS-CoV-2 infection, verified by PCR, occurred between March and December 2020. As their vaccination, participants received two doses of either BNT162b2 or mRNA-1273. On this clone itself: What it binds is not known. A junction end diverges from the germline sequence, so it may reflect a read error.

Per germline, CDR1 SSHAT and CDR2 FNYEAQ (reference sequence). The CDR3 has 16 residues. The data were produced by immunoSEQ multiplex PCR, yet TCRdb's version contains in-frame clones alone and is incomplete. The data contain around 53,000 clones, about 76% of them singletons. The rearrangement joins TRBV7-7 to TRBJ2-1, with 13 bases matching TRBD2. Material: CD4+ T cells from PBMCs cultured without peptide, obtained after COVID-19 vaccination. The sequence was obtained from a human donor who had a prior SARS-CoV-2 infection. CDR3 loop: CASSPGTSGTYNEQFF. The CDR3 nucleotides are TGTGCTAGCAGCCCCGGGACTAGCGGGACTTATAATGAGCAGTTCTTC.